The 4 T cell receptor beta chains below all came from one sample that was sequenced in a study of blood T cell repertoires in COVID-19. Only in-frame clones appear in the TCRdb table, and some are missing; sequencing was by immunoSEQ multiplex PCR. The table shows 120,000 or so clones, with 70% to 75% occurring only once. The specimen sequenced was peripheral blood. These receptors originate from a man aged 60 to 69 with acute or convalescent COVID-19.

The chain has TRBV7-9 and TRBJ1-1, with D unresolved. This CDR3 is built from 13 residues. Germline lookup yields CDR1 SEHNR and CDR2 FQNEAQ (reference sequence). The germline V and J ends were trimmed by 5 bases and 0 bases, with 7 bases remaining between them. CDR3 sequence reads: CASSPALNTEAFF. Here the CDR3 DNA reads TGTGCCAGCAGCCCCGCGCTGAACACTGAAGCTTTCTTT.

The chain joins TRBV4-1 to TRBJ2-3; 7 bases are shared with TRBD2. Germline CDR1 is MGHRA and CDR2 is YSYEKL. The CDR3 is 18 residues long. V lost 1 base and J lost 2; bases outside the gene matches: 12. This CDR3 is CASSQAPRASGPTDTQYF. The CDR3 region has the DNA TGCGCCAGCAGCCAAGCCCCCCGGGCTAGCGGACCCACAGATACGCAGTATTTT.

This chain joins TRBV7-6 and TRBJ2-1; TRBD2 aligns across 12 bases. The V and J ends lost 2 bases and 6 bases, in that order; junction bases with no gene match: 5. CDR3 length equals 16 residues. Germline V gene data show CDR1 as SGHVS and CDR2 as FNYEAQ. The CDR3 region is CASSLTVTSGGNEQFF. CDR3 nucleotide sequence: TGTGCCAGCAGCTTAACGGTGACTAGCGGGGGCAATGAGCAGTTCTTC.

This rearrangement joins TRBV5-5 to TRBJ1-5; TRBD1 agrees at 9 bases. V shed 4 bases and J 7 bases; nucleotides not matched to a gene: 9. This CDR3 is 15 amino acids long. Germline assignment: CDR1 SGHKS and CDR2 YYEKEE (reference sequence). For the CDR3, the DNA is TGTGCCAGCAGCGATACAGGGGGCCTATACCAGCCCCAGCATTTT. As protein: CASSDTGGLYQPQHF.